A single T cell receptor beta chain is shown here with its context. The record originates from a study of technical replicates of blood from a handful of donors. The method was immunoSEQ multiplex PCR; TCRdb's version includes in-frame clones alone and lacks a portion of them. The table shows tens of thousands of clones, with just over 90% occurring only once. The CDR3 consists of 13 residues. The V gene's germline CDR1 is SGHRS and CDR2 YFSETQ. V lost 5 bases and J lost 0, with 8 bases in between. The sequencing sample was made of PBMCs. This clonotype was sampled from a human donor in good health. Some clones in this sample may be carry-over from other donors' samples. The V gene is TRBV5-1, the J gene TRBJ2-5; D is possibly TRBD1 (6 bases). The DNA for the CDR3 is TGCGCCAGCAGACCAGGGGACCAAGAGACCCAGTACTTC. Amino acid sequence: CASRPGDQETQYF.